This T cell receptor beta chain was observed in a study of T cells in localized non-small cell lung cancer. A note on this clone: The target antigen is unknown.

General study results and limits: Without multi-region sequencing, intratumor heterogeneity could not be excluded. It was uninvolved adjacent lung that showed the highest T cell clonality, exceeding tumor. For the top 100 tumor clones, a median about 57 also appeared in adjacent lung.

Libraries were prepared by immunoSEQ multiplex PCR; TCRdb keeps only in-frame clonotypes and omits some of them. The sample consists of approximately 750 clones, 25% to 30% of them appearing once. The material was lung tumor tissue, obtained before any cancer treatment. This sequence was found in a male donor at least 60 years old with stage III lung adenocarcinoma.

The CDR3 DNA follows: TGCGCCAGCAGCTTGGTGGGACATCAAGAGACCCAGTACTTC. It translates to CASSLVGHQETQYF. The J gene is TRBJ2-5, the V gene TRBV5-1; D is possibly TRBD1 (6 bases). The CDR3 runs 14 residues. With 0 bases removed from V and 2 bases from J, the gap between germline ends came to 8 bases. Germline CDR1 reads SGHRS; CDR2 reads YFSETQ.